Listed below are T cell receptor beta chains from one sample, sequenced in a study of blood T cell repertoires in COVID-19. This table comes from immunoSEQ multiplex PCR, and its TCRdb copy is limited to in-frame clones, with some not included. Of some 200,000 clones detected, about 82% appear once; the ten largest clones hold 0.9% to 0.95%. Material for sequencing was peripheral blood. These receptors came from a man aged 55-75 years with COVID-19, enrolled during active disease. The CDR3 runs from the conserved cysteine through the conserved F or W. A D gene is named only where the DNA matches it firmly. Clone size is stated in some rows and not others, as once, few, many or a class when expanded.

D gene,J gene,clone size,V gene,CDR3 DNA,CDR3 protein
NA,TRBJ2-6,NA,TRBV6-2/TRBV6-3,TGTGCCAGCAACCCAGCCCGGGCTGGGGCCAACGTCCTGACTTTC,CASNPARAGANVLTF
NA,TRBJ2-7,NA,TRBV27,TGTGCCAGCAGTTACGGGCCGCAGGGGTACGAGCAGTACTTC,CASSYGPQGYEQYF
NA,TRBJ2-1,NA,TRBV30,TGTGCCTGGAGTGTTGGGGGCAAGGAGCAGTTCTTC,CAWSVGGKEQFF
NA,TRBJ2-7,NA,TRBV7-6,TGTGCCAGCAGCTTAACCCCGACAGTCACCTACGAGCAGTACTTC,CASSLTPTVTYEQYF
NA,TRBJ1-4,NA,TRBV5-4,TGTGCCAGCAGCTCGTCAGGGACAGAAAAACTGTTTTTT,CASSSSGTEKLFF
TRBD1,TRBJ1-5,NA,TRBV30,TGTGCCTGGAGAAGGACAGGGGGGAATCAGCCCCAGCATTTT,CAWRRTGGNQPQHF
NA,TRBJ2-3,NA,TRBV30,TGTGCCTGGAGTGTACGGGCAGATACGCAGTATTTT,CAWSVRADTQYF
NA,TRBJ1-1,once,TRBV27,TGTGCCAGCGGCTTCCGGACAGAGGGGACTGAAGCTTTCTTT,CASGFRTEGTEAFF
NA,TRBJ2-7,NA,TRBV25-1,TGTGCCAGCAGTGAATTAGGGGCCATCTACGAGCAGTACTTC,CASSELGAIYEQYF
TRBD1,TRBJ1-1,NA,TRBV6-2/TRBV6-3,TGTGCCAGCAGTTACCAGTGGGGGACAGGGGATAACACTGAAGCTTTCTTT,CASSYQWGTGDNTEAFF
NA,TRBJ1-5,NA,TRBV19,TGTGCCAGTAGTATAAACACATATCAGCCCCAGCATTTT,CASSINTYQPQHF
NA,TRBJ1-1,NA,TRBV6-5,TGTGCCAGTCAAAGAACAAACACTGAAGCTTTCTTT,CASQRTNTEAFF
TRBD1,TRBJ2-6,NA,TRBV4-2,TGTGCCAGCAGCCAGGTTGACAGGGTCTCTGGGGCCAACGTCCTGACTTTC,CASSQVDRVSGANVLTF
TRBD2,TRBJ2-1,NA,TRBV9,TGTGCCAGCAGCGTAGGTACTAGCGGGGCTAGGGAGCAGTTCTTC,CASSVGTSGAREQFF
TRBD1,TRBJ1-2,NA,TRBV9,TGTGCCAGCACCCGGAGAGGACAGGGGACAGACGGCTACACCTTC,CASTRRGQGTDGYTF
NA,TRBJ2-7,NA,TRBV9,TGTGCCAGCAGCGGGAGGGGATACGAGCAGTACTTC,CASSGRGYEQYF
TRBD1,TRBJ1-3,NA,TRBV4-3,TGCGCCAGCAGCCGTTATGGGACAGGGCCCGGAAACACCATATATTTT,CASSRYGTGPGNTIYF
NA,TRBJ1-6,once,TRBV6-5,TGTGCCAGTAGGAGCTCCTATAATTCACCCCTCCACTTT,CASRSSYNSPLHF
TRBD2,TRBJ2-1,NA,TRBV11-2,TGTGCCAGCAGCTTGGGACTAGCGGGGAAGAATGAGCAGTTCTTC,CASSLGLAGKNEQFF
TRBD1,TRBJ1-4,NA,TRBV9,TGTGCCAGCAGCCCGGACAGGGGGGCCGAAAAACTGTTTTTT,CASSPDRGAEKLFF
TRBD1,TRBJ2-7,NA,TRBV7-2,TGTGCCAGCAGCTCGGGACAGGGTACAGACGAGCAGTACTTC,CASSSGQGTDEQYF
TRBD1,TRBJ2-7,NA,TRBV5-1,TGCGCCAGCAGCTTCCAGGGGGCGGGGTACGAGCAGTACTTC,CASSFQGAGYEQYF
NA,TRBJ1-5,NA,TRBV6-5,TGTGCCAGCAGTTCAGGGATTTATGGCAATCAGCCCCAGCATTTT,CASSSGIYGNQPQHF
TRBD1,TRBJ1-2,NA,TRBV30,TGTGCCTGGAGTGAGACAGGGAATGGCTACACCTTC,CAWSETGNGYTF
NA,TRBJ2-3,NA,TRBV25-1,TGTGCCAGCACTAGAGATGGTTTCAGCACAGATACGCAGTATTTT,CASTRDGFSTDTQYF
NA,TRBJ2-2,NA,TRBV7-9,TGTGCCAGCAGCTTAGCGGGCAGCAACACCGGGGAGCTGTTTTTT,CASSLAGSNTGELFF
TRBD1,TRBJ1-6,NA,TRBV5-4,TGTGCCAGCAGCATGGACAGGGGGCTTTCACCCCTCCACTTT,CASSMDRGLSPLHF
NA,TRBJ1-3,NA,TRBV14,TGTGCCAGCAGCCAAGGAGGGTACACCATATATTTT,CASSQGGYTIYF
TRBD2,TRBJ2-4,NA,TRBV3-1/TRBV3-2,TGTGCCAGCAGCCGGTCTGGGACTAGCGGGAGTAGAGCCAAAAACATTCAGTACTTC,CASSRSGTSGSRAKNIQYF
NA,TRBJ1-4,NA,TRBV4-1,TGCGCCAGCAGCCGCGGAATAAATAATGAAAAACTGTTTTTT,CASSRGINNEKLFF
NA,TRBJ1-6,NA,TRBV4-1,TGCGCCAGCAGCCAGACAGGCTCACCCCTCCACTTT,CASSQTGSPLHF
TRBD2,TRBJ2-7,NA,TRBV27,TGTGCCAGCAGTTCTCCGGGACTAACCTACGAGCAGTACTTC,CASSSPGLTYEQYF
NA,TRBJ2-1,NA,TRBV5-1,TGCGCCAGCAGCTTGGCGGACATTAGCTCCTACAATGAGCAGTTCTTC,CASSLADISSYNEQFF
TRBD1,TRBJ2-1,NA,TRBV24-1,TGTGCCACCAGTGATCCCGACAGGGGATTCAACAATGAGCAGTTCTTC,CATSDPDRGFNNEQFF
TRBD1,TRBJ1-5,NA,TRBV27,TGTGCCAGCAGATTCACAGGGGGCAATCAGCCCCAGCATTTT,CASRFTGGNQPQHF
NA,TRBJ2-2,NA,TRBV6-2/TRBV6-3,TGTGCCAGCAGTTACTCGAACCGGGGGACCGGGGAGCTGTTTTTT,CASSYSNRGTGELFF